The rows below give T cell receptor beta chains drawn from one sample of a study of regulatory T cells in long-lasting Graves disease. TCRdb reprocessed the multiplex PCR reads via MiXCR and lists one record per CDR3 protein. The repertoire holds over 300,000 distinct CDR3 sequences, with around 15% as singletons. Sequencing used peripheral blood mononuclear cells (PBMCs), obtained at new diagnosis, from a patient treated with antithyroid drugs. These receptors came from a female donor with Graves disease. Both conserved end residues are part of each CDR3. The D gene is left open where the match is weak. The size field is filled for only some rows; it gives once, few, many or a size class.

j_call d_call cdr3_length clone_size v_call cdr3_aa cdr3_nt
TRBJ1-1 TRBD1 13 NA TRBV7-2 CASSRDRGGKAFF TGTGCCAGCAGTCGGGACAGGGGAGGGAAAGCTTTCTTT
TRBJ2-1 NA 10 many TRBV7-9 CASSVIEQFF TGTGCCAGCAGCGTAATTGAGCAGTTCTTC
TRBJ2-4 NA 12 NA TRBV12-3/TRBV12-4 CASSEDTTEQYF TGTGCCAGCAGTGAGGACACGACGGAACAGTACTTC
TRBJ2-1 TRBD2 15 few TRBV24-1 CATSDAGTSVDEQFF TGTGCCACCAGTGACGCCGGGACTAGCGTTGATGAGCAGTTCTTC
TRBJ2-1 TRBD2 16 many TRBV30 CAWTTSGAFSYNEQFF TGTGCCTGGACGACTAGCGGGGCCTTTTCCTACAATGAGCAGTTCTTC
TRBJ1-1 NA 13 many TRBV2 CASSRSGVLYTFF TGTGCCAGCAGCCGCTCGGGGGTCCTCTATACTTTCTTT
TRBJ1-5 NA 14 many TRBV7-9 CASSLGQSIEPQHF TGTGCCAGCAGCTTAGGACAGAGTATAGAGCCCCAGCATTTT
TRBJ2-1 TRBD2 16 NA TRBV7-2 CASSPGTRSSYNEQFF TGTGCCAGCAGCCCCGGGACTAGATCGTCCTACAATGAGCAGTTCTTC
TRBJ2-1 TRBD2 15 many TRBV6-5 CASSFRTSAYNEQFF TGTGCCAGCAGTTTTAGGACTAGCGCCTACAATGAGCAGTTCTTC
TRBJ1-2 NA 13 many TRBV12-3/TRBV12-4 CASSLDDAYGYTF TGTGCCAGCAGCCTCGATGATGCCTATGGCTACACCTTC
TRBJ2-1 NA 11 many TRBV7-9 CASSPPVEQFF TGTGCCAGCAGTCCACCCGTAGAGCAGTTCTTC
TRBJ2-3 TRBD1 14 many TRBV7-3 CASSRGQRTDTQYF TGTGCCAGCAGCCGGGGACAGAGAACAGATACGCAGTATTTT
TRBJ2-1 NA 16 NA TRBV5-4 CASSRRAARIYNEQFF TGTGCCAGCAGCCGGAGGGCTGCTCGAATATACAATGAGCAGTTCTTC
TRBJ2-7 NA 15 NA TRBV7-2 CASSLEGRGYYEQYF TGTGCCAGCAGCTTAGAGGGCAGGGGTTACTACGAGCAGTACTTC
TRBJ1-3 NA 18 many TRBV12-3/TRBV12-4 CASSQSFGHSPPGNTIYF TGTGCCAGCAGCCAAAGCTTCGGACACTCACCCCCTGGAAACACCATATATTTT
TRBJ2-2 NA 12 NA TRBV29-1 CSVVWVFGELFF TGCAGCGTTGTTTGGGTTTTCGGGGAGCTGTTTTTT
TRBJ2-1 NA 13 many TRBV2 CASSSGPYNEQFF TGTGCCAGCAGCTCCGGGCCTTACAATGAGCAGTTCTTC
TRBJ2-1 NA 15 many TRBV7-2 CAISAGTSSYNEQFF TGTGCCATCTCGGCCGGGACCAGCTCCTACAATGAGCAGTTCTTC
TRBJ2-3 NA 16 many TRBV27 CASSFGSMGSTDTQYF TGTGCCAGCAGTTTCGGTAGTATGGGGAGCACAGATACGCAGTATTTT
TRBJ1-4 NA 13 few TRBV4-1 CASSLPGPEKLFF TGCGCCAGCAGCCTGCCCGGCCCTGAAAAACTGTTTTTT
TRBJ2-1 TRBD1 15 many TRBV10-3 CAISGADRGRNEQFF TGTGCCATCAGTGGGGCGGACAGGGGGAGAAATGAGCAGTTCTTC
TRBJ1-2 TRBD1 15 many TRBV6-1 CASRRPRDRIYGYTF TGTGCCAGCAGAAGACCCCGGGACAGAATCTATGGCTACACCTTC
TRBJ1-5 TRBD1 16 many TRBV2 CASRAGQGQANQPQHF TGTGCCAGCAGGGCCGGACAGGGTCAGGCGAATCAGCCCCAGCATTTT
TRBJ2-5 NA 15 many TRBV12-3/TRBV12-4 CASSLFASRRETQYF TGTGCCAGCAGTTTATTTGCTAGCCGACGGGAGACCCAGTACTTC
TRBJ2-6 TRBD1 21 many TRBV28 CASSFWVVGTGEGSGANVLTF TGTGCCAGCAGTTTTTGGGTGGTCGGGACAGGGGAAGGCTCTGGGGCCAACGTCCTGACTTTC
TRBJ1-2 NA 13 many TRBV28 CASSLGHNLRSTF TGTGCCAGCAGTTTGGGACACAACCTTCGGAGTACCTTC
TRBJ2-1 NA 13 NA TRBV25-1 CASTSNSGYEQFF TGTGCCAGCACGTCGAACTCGGGCTATGAGCAGTTCTTC
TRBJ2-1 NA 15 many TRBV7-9 CASSLGGGHYNEQFF TGTGCCAGCAGCTTAGGGGGGGGACACTACAATGAGCAGTTCTTC
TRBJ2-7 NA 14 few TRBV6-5 CASSYDALTYEQYF TGTGCCAGCAGTTACGATGCTCTTACCTACGAGCAGTACTTC
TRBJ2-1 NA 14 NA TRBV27 CASRPSQSYNEQFF TGTGCCAGCAGACCCAGTCAGTCCTACAATGAGCAGTTCTTC
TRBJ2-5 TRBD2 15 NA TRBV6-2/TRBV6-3 CASSWGREGRETQYF TGTGCCAGCTCGTGGGGGAGGGAGGGCCGGGAGACCCAGTACTTC
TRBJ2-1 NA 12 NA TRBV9 CASSVADREQFF TGTGCCAGCAGCGTAGCTGATAGAGAGCAGTTCTTC
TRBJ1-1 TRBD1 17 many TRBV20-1 CSARRRYQGAMNTEAFF TGCAGTGCCCGCCGGAGATATCAGGGGGCGATGAACACTGAAGCTTTCTTT
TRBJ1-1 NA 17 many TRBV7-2 CASSLAGFGAPNTEAFF TGTGCCAGCAGCTTAGCCGGCTTTGGGGCGCCGAACACTGAAGCTTTCTTT
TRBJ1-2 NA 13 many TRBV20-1 CSARLQDSWGYTF TGCAGTGCTAGATTACAGGATTCGTGGGGCTACACCTTC
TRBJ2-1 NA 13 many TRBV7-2 CASSMRLGNEQFF TGTGCCAGCAGCATGCGACTGGGTAATGAGCAGTTCTTC
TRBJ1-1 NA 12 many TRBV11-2 CASSTGNTEAFF TGTGCCAGCAGCACCGGTAACACTGAAGCTTTCTTT
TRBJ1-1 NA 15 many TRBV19 CASSRSRGLHTEAFF TGTGCCAGTAGTAGATCCAGAGGGCTCCACACTGAAGCTTTCTTT
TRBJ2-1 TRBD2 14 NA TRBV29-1 CSIRLAGSDNEQFF TGCAGCATTAGACTAGCGGGATCTGACAATGAGCAGTTCTTC
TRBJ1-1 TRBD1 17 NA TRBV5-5 CASSLGLGTGTNTEAFF TGTGCCAGCAGCTTGGGACTCGGGACAGGGACGAACACTGAAGCTTTCTTT
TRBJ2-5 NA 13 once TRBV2 CASGGSPGETQYF TGTGCCAGCGGGGGGTCTCCGGGAGAGACCCAGTACTTC
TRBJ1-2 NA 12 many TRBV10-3 CASATGTYGYTF TGTGCCTCCGCAACAGGGACCTATGGCTACACCTTC
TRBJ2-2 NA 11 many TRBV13 CASRNTGELFF TGTGCCAGCAGAAACACCGGGGAGCTGTTTTTT
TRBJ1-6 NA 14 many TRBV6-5 CASSSGGGNSPLHF TGTGCCAGCAGTTCGGGGGGCGGTAATTCACCCCTCCACTTT
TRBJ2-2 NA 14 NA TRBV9 CASSSSRGTGELFF TGTGCCAGCAGCTCAAGCCGGGGCACCGGGGAGCTGTTTTTT
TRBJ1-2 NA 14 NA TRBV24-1 CATSDPGSNYGYTF TGTGCCACCAGTGATCCAGGATCTAACTATGGCTACACCTTC
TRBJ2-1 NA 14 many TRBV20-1 CSALNTLLYNEQFF TGCAGTGCCCTGAATACACTACTCTACAATGAGCAGTTCTTC
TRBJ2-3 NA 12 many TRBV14 CASSPIPDTQYF TGTGCCAGCAGCCCAATCCCAGATACGCAGTATTTT